A selection of T cell receptor beta chains follows, all from one sample in a study of T cell responses to AZD1222 COVID-19 vaccine. Clones were sequenced by immunoSEQ multiplex PCR, and TCRdb holds only the in-frame ones, with some missing. Among approximately 150,000 clones listed, about 92% were seen once. Sample: peripheral blood, taken on day 0 of MenACWY control vaccination. The origin of the receptors is an adult in good health. The conserved cysteine and the conserved F or W are not part of the CDR3 here.

V gene	CDR3 protein
TRBV19	ASSNARTSGQETQY
TRBV24-1	ATSDVKGGNIHNEQF
TRBV19	ASTRQATNEKLF
TRBV6-2/TRBV6-3	ASSSTPSAGAYGYT
TRBV24-1	ATSDSTSGRINEQF
TRBV5-4	ASSSQGAGGYT
TRBV7-9	ASSFAHNEQF
TRBV24-1	ASTGVYEQY
TRBV30	AWQGSDTEAF
TRBV28	ASSPLFSMNTEAF
TRBV19	ASSIRGGGQPQH
TRBV12-5	ASARSSVNTEAF
TRBV7-7	ASSLDKASGNTIY
TRBV20-1	SAGGEEPQH
TRBV7-9	ASSLAMRETQY
TRBV5-1	ASSASRDRTFSSYNEQF
TRBV29-1	SADRAGNEQF
TRBV24-1	ATSGARETQY
TRBV7-2	ASSSQGGASYNEQF
TRBV12-5	ASGLGTEAF
TRBV5-5	ASSFAGENGYT
TRBV9	ASSVAVMGGTGTNYGYT
TRBV19	ASKVSGGHEQF
TRBV6-5	ASSPQLPSDEQF
TRBV7-2	ASSSAYEQY
TRBV28	AIRKGAKKNEKLF
TRBV2	ASRVVRDHLGKNIQY
TRBV11-3	ASSSPRGLRGRYSYEQY
TRBV5-1	ASSLGPGGESPLH
TRBV28	ASSFLLARQTQY
TRBV19	ASSILLSGNTIY
TRBV11-2	ASSQGRDGYT
TRBV6-5	ASSYGGELF
TRBV19	ASSIRGRGIAGELF
TRBV4-2	ASSQEVGIRAYNEQF
TRBV5-1	ASSGSLTGGASEQY
TRBV6-2/TRBV6-3	ASSRGRGGTEAF
TRBV6-2/TRBV6-3	ASSAQGPRQPQH
TRBV21-1	ASSKLDRVDGYT
TRBV28	ASSLSPVNYGYT
TRBV11-3	ASSLLATYGYT